Shown below are 10 T cell receptor beta chains from a single sample sequenced in a study of beta chain features in type 1 diabetes. Every bit of the isolated RNA underwent reverse transcription, so sequencing read expressed TCRB transcripts. The table came from immunoSEQ multiplex PCR; TCRdb's copy has only in-frame clones and leaves some out. The table includes 200,000 to 300,000 clones, around 14% detected once. The sample taken for sequencing was naive CD4+ T cells from blood. These receptor sequences come from a woman in her 40s in good health.

The chain couples TRBV27 to TRBJ2-7; 10 nucleotides line up with TRBD2. The CDR3 consists of 14 residues. Per the germline V gene, CDR1 is MNHEY and CDR2 is SMNVEV (reference sequence). The V and J ends lost 6 bases and 5 bases, in that order; junction bases with no gene match: 7. The chain's CDR3 is CASSERGGLDEQYF. The CDR3 DNA follows: TGTGCCAGCAGCGAGCGGGGGGGCCTCGACGAGCAGTACTTC.

V gene TRBV2 combines with J gene TRBJ1-5, with 7 bases lining up with TRBD1. This CDR3 comprises 16 residues. The germline V gene has CDR1 SNHLY and CDR2 FYNNEI. V lost 3 bases and J lost 1; bases outside the gene matches: 6. The CDR3 is CASSETGLGSNQPQHF. The DNA for the CDR3 is TGTGCCAGCAGTGAGACAGGGCTGGGCAGCAATCAGCCCCAGCATTTT.

The sample holds a few counts of this clone. The chain carries TRBV18 and TRBJ2-7; 9 nucleotides line up with TRBD1. The CDR3 contains 15 residues. Germline V gene data show CDR1 as KGHSH and CDR2 as LQKENI. V gave up 6 bases and J gave up 6 bases; unmatched junction bases: 12. CDR3 amino acids: CASSPPGQGSIEQYF. CDR3 DNA: TGTGCCAGCTCCCCGCCAGGACAGGGGTCTATCGAGCAGTACTTC. Drawing the rest from reference TRBV18 and TRBJ2-7, the complete variable domain is NAGVMQNPRHLVRRRGQEARLRCSPMKGHSHVYWYRQLPEEGLKFMVYLQKENIIDESGMPKERFSAEFPKEGPSILRIQQVVRGDSAAYFCASSPPGQGSIEQYFGPGTRLTVT.

The CDR3 DNA follows: TGTGCCAGTAGCCCGGGACAGGGGGCAGCTAACTATGGCTACACCTTC. Protein product: CASSPGQGAANYGYTF. V usage is TRBV19 and J usage is TRBJ1-2; 12 bases map to TRBD1. This CDR3 is built from 16 residues. The J segment lost 0 bases and the V segment lost 6 bases, leaving 5 bases of the junction unmatched. Germline V gene sequence: CDR1 LNHDA, CDR2 SQIVND (reference sequence).

This clone was detected a few times. The rearrangement links TRBV5-4 to TRBJ1-2, with D possibly being TRBD1 (6 bases). The germline V gene encodes CDR1 SGHNT and CDR2 YYREEE (reference sequence). The CDR3 is made up of 16 amino acids. V lost 4 bases to trimming and J lost 4 bases, with 20 bases between them. The CDR3 sequence: CASSPGGAGDIYGYTF. CDR3 nucleotide sequence: TGTGCCAGCAGCCCGGGGGGGGCAGGGGACATCTATGGCTACACCTTC.

The chain couples TRBV11-2 to TRBJ1-2; D gene unclear. CDR1 is SGHAT and CDR2 is FQNNGV in the germline V gene. Trimming took 1 base from V and 2 from J, leaving 8 bases between them. This CDR3 spans 14 amino acids. CDR3 coding DNA: TGTGCCAGCAGCTTAGTAGAGTTAAACTATGGCTACACCTTC. This encodes CASSLVELNYGYTF.

The chain recombines TRBV7-9 with TRBJ2-1; 9 nucleotides match TRBD1. CDR3 length: 15 amino acids. Germline values: CDR1 SEHNR, CDR2 FQNEAQ (reference sequence). CDR3 sequence (DNA): TGTGCAATCTACCAGGGGACAGGGTCCTTCGGTGAGCAGTTCTTC. It encodes CAIYQGTGSFGEQFF.

The table lists this clone with a count of one. The V gene is TRBV27, the J gene TRBJ2-7; 8 positions match TRBD1. CDR3 size: 17 residues. V lost 0 bases and J lost 3; bases outside the gene matches: 10. Germline values: CDR1 MNHEY, CDR2 SMNVEV (reference sequence). CDR3 coding DNA: TGTGCCAGCAGTTTATCCGCCCTACGGGGACAGGACTACGAGCAGTACTTC. Translation: CASSLSALRGQDYEQYF.

This clone was counted only a few times. The chain combines TRBV5-1 with TRBJ1-2; 8 bases map to TRBD1. This CDR3 spans 16 amino acids. Germline CDR1 is SGHRS and CDR2 is YFSETQ. Trimming took 4 bases from V and 6 from J; bases not matched to a gene: 14. CDR3 DNA sequence: TGCGCCAGCAGCGGCCAGGACAGGGATGGGGCTAATGGCTACACCTTC. Residues: CASSGQDRDGANGYTF.

This clone was seen a handful of times. The chain links TRBV11-2 to TRBJ1-2, with unresolved D. The CDR3 runs to 12 residues. V lost 8 bases and J 3 bases, leaving 10 bases between the germline ends. The germline CDR1 and CDR2 sequences are SGHAT and FQNNGV. CDR3 nucleotides: TGTGCCAGCTGGGCCTCTGACTATGGCTACACCTTC. This sequence encodes CASWASDYGYTF.